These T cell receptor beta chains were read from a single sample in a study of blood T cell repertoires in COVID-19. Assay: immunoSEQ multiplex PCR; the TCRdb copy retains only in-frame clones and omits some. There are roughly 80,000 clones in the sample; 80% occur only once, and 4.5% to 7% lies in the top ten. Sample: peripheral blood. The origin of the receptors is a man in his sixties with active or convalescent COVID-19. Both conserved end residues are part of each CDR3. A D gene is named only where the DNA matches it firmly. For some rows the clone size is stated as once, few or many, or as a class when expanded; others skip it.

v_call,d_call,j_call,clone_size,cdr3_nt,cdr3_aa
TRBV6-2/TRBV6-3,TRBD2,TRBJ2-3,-,TGTGCCAGCAGTTCGGGGGGGAATACAGATACGCAGTATTTT,CASSSGGNTDTQYF
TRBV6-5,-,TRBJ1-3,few,TGTGCCAGCACCGACAGAGGCCACTCGTCGGACACCATATATTTT,CASTDRGHSSDTIYF
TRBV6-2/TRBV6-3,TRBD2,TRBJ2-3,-,TGTGCCAGCAGCCCTTGGGGCGGGAGATCCACAGATACGCAGTATTTT,CASSPWGGRSTDTQYF
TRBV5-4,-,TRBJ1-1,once,TGTGCCAGCAGCTACCCCAGGGGGAACACTGAAGCTTTCTTT,CASSYPRGNTEAFF
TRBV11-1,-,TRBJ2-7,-,TGTGCCAGCAGCTCAGCCGGGACACCTTACTACGAGCAGTACTTC,CASSSAGTPYYEQYF
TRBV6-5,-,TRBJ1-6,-,TGTGCCAGCAGCCCCGACGGGGTCGGTTCACCCCTCCACTTT,CASSPDGVGSPLHF
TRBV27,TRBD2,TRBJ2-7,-,TGTGCCAGCAGTAAGGGACTAGCGGGGGGTGCCTACGAGCAGTACTTC,CASSKGLAGGAYEQYF
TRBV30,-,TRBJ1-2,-,TGTGCCTGGAGTGTACGGACAGCTAACTATGGCTACACCTTC,CAWSVRTANYGYTF
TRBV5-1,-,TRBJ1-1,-,TGCGCCAGCAGCCTCAACAGGGTAGGGACTGAAGCTTTCTTT,CASSLNRVGTEAFF
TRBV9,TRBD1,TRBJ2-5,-,TGTGCCAGCAGCGTAGGAGGGGGCGCGGAGACCCAGTACTTC,CASSVGGGAETQYF
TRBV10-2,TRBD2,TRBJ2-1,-,TGCGCCAGCAGTGAACAGCGGGGCCGCTACAATGAGCAGTTCTTC,CASSEQRGRYNEQFF
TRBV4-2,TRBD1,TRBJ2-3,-,TGTGCCAGCAGCTATCAGGGGGCTAGCCAAGATACGCAGTATTTT,CASSYQGASQDTQYF
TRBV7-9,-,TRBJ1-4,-,TGTGCCAGCAGCTACGACAGATCCCCAACTAATGAAAAACTGTTTTTT,CASSYDRSPTNEKLFF
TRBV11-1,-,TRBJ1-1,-,TGTGCCAGCAGCTGGGAGCGGGGGGGGAACACTGAAGCTTTCTTT,CASSWERGGNTEAFF
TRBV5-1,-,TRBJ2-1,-,TGCGCCAGCAGCCCCACGGGTTACAATGAGCAGTTCTTC,CASSPTGYNEQFF
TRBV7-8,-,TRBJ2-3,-,TGTGCCAGCAGCTCCAACGCTGGGCAAGATACGCAGTATTTT,CASSSNAGQDTQYF
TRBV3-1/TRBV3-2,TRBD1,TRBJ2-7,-,TGTGCCAGCAGCCCGACAGGGGGCCAATACGAGCAGTACTTC,CASSPTGGQYEQYF
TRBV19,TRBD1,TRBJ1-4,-,TGTGCCAGCTTACCAGGGGGCGCGAATGAAAAACTGTTTTTT,CASLPGGANEKLFF
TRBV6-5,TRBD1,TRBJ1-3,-,TGTGCCAGCAGCACCAGGGGGCGAGGAAACACCATATATTTT,CASSTRGRGNTIYF
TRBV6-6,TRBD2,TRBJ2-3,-,TGTGCCAGCAGTTACCCGGGGGGAACTAGCACAGATACGCAGTATTTT,CASSYPGGTSTDTQYF
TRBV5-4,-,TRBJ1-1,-,TGTGCCAGCAGCTTAAGCACAGACCCGAACACTGAAGCTTTCTTT,CASSLSTDPNTEAFF
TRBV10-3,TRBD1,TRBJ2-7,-,TGTGCCATCAGGGGGACAGGGCTCTCCTACGAGCAGTACTTC,CAIRGTGLSYEQYF
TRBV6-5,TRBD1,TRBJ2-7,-,TGTGCCAGCATAGTCGAGGGGGCCGGATACGAGCAGTACTTC,CASIVEGAGYEQYF
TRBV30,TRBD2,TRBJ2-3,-,TGTGCCTGGAGGTCCGGGGGGGCCATCGATACGCAGTATTTT,CAWRSGGAIDTQYF
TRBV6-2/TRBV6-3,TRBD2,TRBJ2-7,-,TGTGCCAGCAGCCTAGCGGGGGGACAGCAGTACTTC,CASSLAGGQQYF
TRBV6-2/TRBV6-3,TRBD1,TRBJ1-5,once,TGTGCCAGCAGTTACTCCCTGGGACAGGGCCCGGATAGCAATCAGCCCCAGCATTTT,CASSYSLGQGPDSNQPQHF
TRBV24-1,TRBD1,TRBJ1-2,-,TGTGCCACCGAAACAGGGGGCGAAAGGGACTATGGCTACACCTTC,CATETGGERDYGYTF
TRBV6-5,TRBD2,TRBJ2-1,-,TGTGCCAGCACCTGGACTAGCGGGGACTACAATGAGCAGTTCTTC,CASTWTSGDYNEQFF
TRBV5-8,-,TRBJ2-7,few,TGTGCCAGCAGCTTCCCGGGGACCTACGAGCAGTACTTC,CASSFPGTYEQYF
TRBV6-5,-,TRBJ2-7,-,TGTGCCAGCAGTTACTCTTATACCGGGTACGAGCAGTACTTC,CASSYSYTGYEQYF
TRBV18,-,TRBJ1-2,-,TGTGCCAGCTCACCCGTGGACAGAACCTATGGCTACACCTTC,CASSPVDRTYGYTF
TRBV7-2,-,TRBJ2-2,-,TGTGCCACCAGACCCGGGACAACGAACACCGGGGAGCTGTTTTTT,CATRPGTTNTGELFF